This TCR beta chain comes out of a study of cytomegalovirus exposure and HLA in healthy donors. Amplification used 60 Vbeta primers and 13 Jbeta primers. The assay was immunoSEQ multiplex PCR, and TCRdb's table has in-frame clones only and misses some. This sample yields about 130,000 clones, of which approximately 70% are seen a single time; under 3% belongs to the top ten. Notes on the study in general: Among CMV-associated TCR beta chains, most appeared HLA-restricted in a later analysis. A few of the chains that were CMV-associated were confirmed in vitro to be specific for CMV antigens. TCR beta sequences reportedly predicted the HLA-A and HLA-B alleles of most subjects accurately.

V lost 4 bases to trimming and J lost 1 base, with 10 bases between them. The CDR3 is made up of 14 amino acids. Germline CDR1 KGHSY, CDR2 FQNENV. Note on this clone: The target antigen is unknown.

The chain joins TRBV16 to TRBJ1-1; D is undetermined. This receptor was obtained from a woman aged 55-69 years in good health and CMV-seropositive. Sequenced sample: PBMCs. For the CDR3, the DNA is TGTGCCAGCAGCCCCGCGGCGGAGAACACTGAAGCTTTCTTT. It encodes CASSPAAENTEAFF.